Shown below are 5 T cell receptor beta chains from a single sample sequenced in a study of CD8 T cells in Susac syndrome (dated by TCRdb to the late 2010s). Libraries were constructed by the immunoSEQ multiplex PCR assay. RNA was extracted using the RNeasy kit, and about 0.45 to 1 ug of the RNA was reverse transcribed with random hexamers. TCRdb reran the public reads through fastp at Q25 and MiXCR, keeping productive beta chains. CDR3 protein duplicates are merged, each entry listing the most common genes and DNA. This sample comprises 200,000 or so distinct CDR3 sequences, around 96% of them detected only once. 0.093% of the sample rests with the top ten. The sequenced material came from CD4+ T cells from PBMCs. These receptors were obtained from a human donor with multiple sclerosis.

The chain recombines TRBV2 with TRBJ2-1; TRBD2 aligns across 9 bases. The CDR3 contains 15 residues. CDR1 SNHLY and CDR2 FYNNEI come from the germline V gene. The ends lost 3 bases at V and 4 bases at J; junction bases unmatched: 4. This CDR3 is CASSEASGAYNEQFF. The CDR3 DNA follows: TGTGCCAGCAGTGAGGCTAGCGGGGCATACAATGAGCAGTTCTTC. The full variable domain, completed using reference TRBV2 and TRBJ2-1, is EPEVTQTPSHQVTQMGQEVILRCVPISNHLYFYWYRQILGQKVEFLVSFYNNEISEKSEIFDDQFSVERPDGSNFTLKIRSTKLEDSAMYFCASSEASGAYNEQFFGPGTRLTVL.

Written as DNA, the CDR3 is TGTGCCAGCAGCTTCGGGGTCTCTGGGGCCAACGTCCTGACTTTC. This sequence encodes CASSFGVSGANVLTF. V usage is TRBV5-6 and J usage is TRBJ2-6, with D possibly TRBD2 on 5 matching bases. Germline V gives CDR1 SGHDT, CDR2 YYEEEE. V was clipped by 2 bases and J by 0 bases, with 6 bases between them. The CDR3 is 15 amino acids.

The chain uses TRBV7-8 and TRBJ1-5; D is uncertain. The CDR3 consists of 16 residues. CDR1 SGHVS and CDR2 FQNEAQ come from the germline V gene. Trimming removed 2 bases at V and 0 bases at J, with 11 bases between. CDR3 nucleotide sequence: TGTGCCAGCAGCTTATCTTGGGGTTATAGCAATCAGCCCCAGCATTTT. Protein: CASSLSWGYSNQPQHF.

There are a few counts of this clonotype. The chain has TRBV18 and TRBJ1-2, with 7 nucleotides matching TRBD1. The CDR3 runs to 12 residues. V trimming: 3 bases; J trimming: 6 bases; junction bases outside the gene matches: 1. The germline V gene encodes CDR1 KGHSH and CDR2 LQKENI. As DNA, the CDR3 is TGTGCCAGCTCACCGGGGACAGATGGCTACACCTTC. Its protein is CASSPGTDGYTF.

This chain joins TRBV11-3 and TRBJ2-3; 8 bases match TRBD2. The ends lost 6 bases at V and 4 bases at J; junction bases unmatched: 6. The CDR3 contains 14 residues. Germline V gene data show CDR1 as SGHNT and CDR2 as YENEEA. The CDR3: CASRTSGRSDTQYF. In DNA form, the CDR3 reads TGTGCCAGCAGAACAAGCGGGAGATCAGATACGCAGTATTTT.